One sample yielded the 16 T cell receptor beta chains listed below, sequenced in a study of regulatory T cells in long-lasting Graves disease. The time point: newly diagnosed GD, antithyroid drugs for less than 3 months. From PBMCs, RNA was extracted and then used to make the TCR library. Library construction for TCR beta used iRepertoire HTBI primers and Arm-PCR of CDR3 regions. In TCRdb, the multiplex PCR reads were re-called with MiXCR into one record per CDR3 protein. The sample lists approximately 400,000 distinct CDR3 sequences, about a sixth occurring once. The sample here was peripheral blood mononuclear cells (PBMCs), taken at new diagnosis, from a patient treated with antithyroid drugs. The source is a female donor with Graves disease.

The chain combines TRBV11-3 with TRBJ2-3, with D tentatively TRBD1 (6 bases). CDR1 and CDR2 (germline): SGHNT, YENEEA. There are 15 residues in the CDR3. Trimming cost V 0 bases and J 4 bases, with 11 bases left between them. CDR3 amino acids: CASSLDPTGADTQYF. The CDR3 DNA reads TGTGCCAGCAGCTTAGATCCGACAGGTGCAGATACGCAGTATTTT.

This clonotype was seen many times. CDR3 residues: CASSLYNWGSNYNEQFF. CDR3 DNA sequence: TGTGCCAGCAGTTTATATAATTGGGGTTCTAACTACAATGAGCAGTTCTTC. The V gene is TRBV28, the J gene TRBJ2-1; D gene ambiguous. Germline V gene sequence: CDR1 MDHEN, CDR2 SYDVKM. The CDR3 covers 17 residues. Trimming pared 1 base from V and 3 bases from J, leaving 16 bases between.

The sample holds a few counts of this clonotype. CDR3 sequence reads: CASSYSMALSYNEQFF. The DNA for the CDR3 is TGTGCCAGCAGTTACTCGATGGCGCTAAGCTACAATGAGCAGTTCTTC. V gene TRBV6-2 or TRBV6-3 combines with J gene TRBJ2-1, with D hard to call. The CDR3 contains 16 residues. With 0 bases removed from V and 3 bases from J, the gap between germline ends came to 12 bases. Germline V gives CDR1 MNHEY, CDR2 SVGEGT.

This clonotype appeared many times. This chain connects TRBV20-1 to TRBJ2-7; 7 nucleotides match TRBD1. This CDR3 is 13 amino acids long. Germline values: CDR1 DFQATT, CDR2 SNEGSKA (reference sequence). The V gene end was trimmed by 0 bases and the J gene end by 9 bases; junction bases not matched to a gene: 8. The CDR3 here is CSARDYQGVWQYF. In DNA form, the CDR3 reads TGCAGTGCTAGAGACTACCAGGGGGTTTGGCAGTACTTC.

This chain joins TRBV19 and TRBJ1-4; the D is unclear. Germline CDR1 is LNHDA and CDR2 is SQIVND (reference sequence). With 8 bases removed from V and 6 bases from J, the gap between germline ends came to 19 bases. This CDR3 region has 15 residues. CDR3 protein: CASRAPAGLDEKLFF. CDR3 bases: TGTGCCAGTCGGGCCCCTGCAGGCTTAGATGAAAAACTGTTTTTT.

This clonotype was picked up many times. The chain links TRBV28 to TRBJ2-7, with D perhaps TRBD2 (5 bases). V lost 6 bases and J 4 bases, leaving 10 bases between the germline ends. This CDR3 spans 12 amino acids. Germline CDR1 and CDR2: MDHEN and SYDVKM. The DNA for the CDR3 is TGTGCCAGCAGCCTCCGGGGATACGAGCAGTACTTC. Protein: CASSLRGYEQYF. Full variable domain (remainder filled in from reference TRBV28 and TRBJ2-7): DVKVTQSSRYLVKRTGEKVFLECVQDMDHENMFWYRQDPGLGLRLIYFSYDVKMKEKGDIPEGYSVSREKKERFSLILESASTNQTSMYLCASSLRGYEQYFGPGTRLTVT.

This clonotype appeared many times. The chain is built from TRBV2 and TRBJ2-7; D is tentatively TRBD1 or TRBD2 (6 bases each). The V end was cut by 8 bases, the J end by 0 bases, with 11 bases between. Germline lookup yields CDR1 SNHLY and CDR2 FYNNEI. The CDR3 has 13 residues. Here the CDR3 DNA reads TGTGCCAGCTACCGGGGGCCCTCCTACGAGCAGTACTTC. Translating gives CASYRGPSYEQYF.

In the case of this clonotype: A much larger clone sits a single nucleotide away, making a read error possible. The chain employs TRBV28 and TRBJ1-1, with no clear D. CDR1 is MDHEN and CDR2 is SYDVKM in the germline V gene. This CDR3 has 12 residues. The CDR3, as DNA: TGTGTCAGCAGACTAGACACCACTGAAGCTTTCTTT. This gives the protein CVSRLDTTEAFF. Full variable domain (missing parts from reference TRBV28 and TRBJ1-1): DVKVTQSSRYLVKRTGEKVFLECVQDMDHENMFWYRQDPGLGLRLIYFSYDVKMKEKGDIPEGYSVSREKKERFSLILESASTNQTSMYLCVSRLDTTEAFFGQGTRLTVV.

This clonotype was seen at least ten times. This chain links TRBV29-1 with TRBJ2-1, with D possibly TRBD2 on 5 matching bases. Per germline, CDR1 SQVTM and CDR2 ANQGSEA. This CDR3 comprises 14 residues. V was shortened by 2 bases and J by 4 bases, with 12 bases between the two germline ends. The CDR3 DNA is TGCAGCGTTGAACAAACGCGGGCATACAATGAGCAGTTCTTC. This encodes CSVEQTRAYNEQFF.

This clonotype was recorded at least ten times. The chain carries TRBV20-1 and TRBJ2-5; 9 nucleotides align to TRBD2. The CDR3 is 15 amino acids. Germline assignment: CDR1 DFQATT and CDR2 SNEGSKA (reference sequence). The trim removed 6 bases at V and 5 bases at J, leaving 13 bases unmatched. The DNA for the CDR3 is TGCAGTGCCCTCGTTGGGCGGGAGGGCCTGGAGACCCAGTACTTC. Residues: CSALVGREGLETQYF.

This clonotype was seen ten or more times. The chain has TRBV24-1 and TRBJ1-4, with D possibly TRBD1 on 5 matching bases. The V gene lost 1 base and the J gene lost 4 bases, with 12 bases spanning the gap. Germline-derived CDR1 and CDR2 are KGHDR and SFDVKD. This CDR3 is built from 16 residues. CDR3 DNA sequence: TGTGCCACCAGTGATTTCGTGCGGGACGGTAATGAAAAACTGTTTTTT. Amino acids: CATSDFVRDGNEKLFF.

This clonotype was observed many times. The chain has TRBV7-2 and TRBJ2-7, with TRBD2 matching 11 bases. This CDR3 is built from 15 residues. Germline CDR1 and CDR2: SGHTA and FQGNSA. The V gene end was trimmed by 4 bases and the J gene end by 4 bases; junction bases not matched to a gene: 6. The CDR3 loop reads CASSSGLAVGYEQYF. The CDR3 region has the DNA TGTGCCAGCAGCTCGGGACTAGCGGTTGGTTACGAGCAGTACTTC.

Many counts were recorded for this clonotype. This chain connects TRBV7-9 to TRBJ2-5; possibly TRBD2 for D (5 bases). This CDR3 region has 17 residues. Per the germline V gene, CDR1 is SEHNR and CDR2 is FQNEAQ (reference sequence). V was cut by 5 bases and J by 12 bases, with 31 bases left in between. CDR3 bases: TGTGCCAGCAGCCCTAACAATGTGAAGTATCCGTCAACCGGGAAGTACTTC. Protein: CASSPNNVKYPSTGKYF. Using reference TRBV7-9 and TRBJ2-5 for the parts outside the CDR3, the full variable domain is DTGVSQNPRHKITKRGQNVTFRCDPISEHNRLYWYRQTLGQGPEFLTYFQNEAQLEKSRLLSDRFSAERPKGSFSTLEIQRTEQGDSAMYLCASSPNNVKYPSTGKYFGPGTRLLVL.

This clonotype was seen many times. The V and J genes are TRBV3-1 and TRBJ1-6; tentative D call: TRBD1 (5 bases). Germline values: CDR1 LGHDT, CDR2 YNNKEL (reference sequence). The ends were cut back, 3 bases at V and 5 bases at J, with 11 bases in the middle. This CDR3 is built from 15 residues. The CDR3: CASSHGPGNNSPLHF. In nucleotides, the CDR3 is TGTGCCAGCAGCCACGGGCCAGGGAATAATTCACCCCTCCACTTT.

This clonotype was seen a single time. The chain couples TRBV11-3 to TRBJ2-5, with D possibly matching TRBD1 (6 bases). Trimming pared 5 bases from V and 2 bases from J, leaving 15 bases between. The CDR3 loop spans 15 amino acids. CDR1 is SGHNT, CDR2 YENEEA, per germline. CDR3 in amino acids: CASSQTPGQQETQYF. The CDR3 nucleotides are TGTGCCAGCAGCCAAACTCCGGGACAACAAGAGACCCAGTACTTC.

The CDR3 is CASSSGQGYWNSPLHF. The CDR3 coding sequence is TGTGCCAGCAGTTCGGGACAGGGCTATTGGAATTCACCCCTCCACTTT. V is TRBV28 and J is TRBJ1-6; 9 bases align to TRBD1. The J segment lost 7 bases and the V segment lost 4 bases, leaving 8 bases of the junction unmatched. CDR1 and CDR2 (germline): MDHEN, SYDVKM. The CDR3 contains 16 residues.